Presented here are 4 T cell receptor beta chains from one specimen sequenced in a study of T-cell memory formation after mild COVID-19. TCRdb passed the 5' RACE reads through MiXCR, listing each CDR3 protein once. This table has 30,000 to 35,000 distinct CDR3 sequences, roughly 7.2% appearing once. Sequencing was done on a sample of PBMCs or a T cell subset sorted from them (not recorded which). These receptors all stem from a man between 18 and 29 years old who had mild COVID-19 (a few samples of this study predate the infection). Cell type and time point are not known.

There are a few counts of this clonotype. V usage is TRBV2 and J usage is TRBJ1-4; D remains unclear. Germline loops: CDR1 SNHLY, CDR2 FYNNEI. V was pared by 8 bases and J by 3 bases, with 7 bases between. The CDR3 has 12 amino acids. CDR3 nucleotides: TGTGCCAGCGCTGGGGCTAATGAAAAACTGTTTTTT. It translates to CASAGANEKLFF.

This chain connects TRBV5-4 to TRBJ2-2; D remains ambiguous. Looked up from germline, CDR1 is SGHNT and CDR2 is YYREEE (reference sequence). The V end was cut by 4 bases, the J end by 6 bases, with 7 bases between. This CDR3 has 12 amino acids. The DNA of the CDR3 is TGTGCCAGCAGCGTACCAGCCGGGGAGCTGTTTTTT. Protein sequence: CASSVPAGELFF.

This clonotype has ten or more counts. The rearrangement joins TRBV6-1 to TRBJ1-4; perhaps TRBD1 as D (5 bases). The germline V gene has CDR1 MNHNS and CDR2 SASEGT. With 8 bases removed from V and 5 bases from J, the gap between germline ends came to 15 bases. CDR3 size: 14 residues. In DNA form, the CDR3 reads TGTGCCAGCCTAACCCCTGGGGGGAATGAAAAACTGTTTTTT. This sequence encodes CASLTPGGNEKLFF.

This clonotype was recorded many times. The CDR3 protein is CASRPSGTGVSGANVLTF. Written as DNA, the CDR3 is TGTGCCAGCAGACCTTCAGGGACAGGGGTTTCTGGGGCCAACGTCCTGACTTTC. The chain combines TRBV6-6 with TRBJ2-6; 10 bases match TRBD1. The V segment lost 6 bases and the J segment 1 base; nucleotides outside the gene matches: 9. The germline V gene has CDR1 MNHNY and CDR2 SVGAGI (reference sequence). The CDR3 totals 18 residues.